The 28 T cell receptor beta chains below all came from one sample that was sequenced in a study of identical twins. Each CDR3 protein is one row after TCRdb ran MiXCR on the 5' RACE reads. The data hold approximately 300,000 distinct CDR3 sequences, with roughly 9.7% observed a single time. These same data were also listed under a study on yellow fever vaccine responses in identical twins.

The source material was CD8+ T cells sorted from blood. These receptors were taken from a woman between 18 and 29 years old in good health.

This clonotype was observed at least ten times. The rearrangement links TRBV15 to TRBJ2-1; D unresolved. The CDR3 has 14 residues. V gave up 3 bases and J gave up 3 bases, with 9 bases separating them. Germline V CDR1 and CDR2: LNHNV, YYDKDF (reference sequence). The CDR3 DNA reads as TGTGCCACCAGCAGCCGGTCAGACTACAATGAGCAGTTCTTC. This codes for CATSSRSDYNEQFF.

This clonotype was recorded a few times. The V gene is TRBV6-1, the J gene TRBJ2-2; perhaps TRBD2 as D (5 bases). Germline assignment: CDR1 MNHNS and CDR2 SASEGT. The CDR3 covers 15 residues. V gave up 7 bases and J gave up 1 base, with 13 bases separating them. CDR3 protein: CASTPGFLNTGELFF. The CDR3 DNA is TGTGCCAGCACCCCGGGATTCCTGAACACCGGGGAGCTGTTTTTT.

Many counts were recorded for this clonotype. The rearrangement joins TRBV20-1 to TRBJ2-3; D could derive from TRBD1 or TRBD2 (5 bases each). Germline V gene sequence: CDR1 DFQATT, CDR2 SNEGSKA (reference sequence). CDR3 length: 14 amino acids. Trimming took 5 bases from V and 3 from J, leaving 15 bases between them. In nucleotides, the CDR3 is TGCAGTGCTTCCCGGGACCCGATTACAGATACGCAGTATTTT. Protein product: CSASRDPITDTQYF.

This clonotype was detected ten times or more. This chain uses TRBV27 with TRBJ2-2; 10 positions match TRBD2. This CDR3 region has 17 residues. Germline CDR1 MNHEY, CDR2 SMNVEV (reference sequence). Trimming at V came to 6 bases and at J to 4 bases, leaving 11 bases not matched to a gene. CDR3 bases: TGTGCCAGCAGGCAGTCCCAGCGGGAGGGCGGCACCGGGGAGCTGTTTTTT. Translating it yields CASRQSQREGGTGELFF.

Only a few counts were recorded for this clonotype. This chain links TRBV6-5 with TRBJ1-1; 9 bases fit TRBD1. The CDR3 consists of 15 residues. Germline CDR1 and CDR2: MNHEY and SVGAGI. With V trimmed by 0 bases and J by 6 bases, 5 bases remained unmatched. In DNA form, the CDR3 reads TGTGCCAGCAGTTACTCGACAGGGGGTATATCTGAAGCTTTCTTT. It encodes CASSYSTGGISEAFF.

This clonotype was seen ten or more times. This chain connects TRBV14 to TRBJ2-7; TRBD1 might be the D (5 bases). V lost 1 base, J lost 0 bases, and 7 bases lay in between. Looked up from germline, CDR1 is SGHDN and CDR2 is FVKESK. This CDR3 contains 14 residues. The CDR3 protein is CASSQVTGSYEQYF. The CDR3 nucleotides are TGTGCCAGCAGCCAAGTTACAGGCTCCTACGAGCAGTACTTC.

The chain couples TRBV30 to TRBJ2-5; D might be TRBD1 (6 bases). The CDR3 runs 15 residues. Trimming took off 2 bases at V and 5 bases at J, with 18 bases between the two ends. Looked up from germline, CDR1 is GTSNPN and CDR2 is SVGIG (reference sequence). Here the CDR3 reads CAWSWGQGPEETQYF. The CDR3 nucleotides read TGTGCCTGGAGTTGGGGGCAGGGGCCGGAGGAGACCCAGTACTTC.

Many counts were recorded for this clonotype. The chain couples TRBV10-1 to TRBJ2-1; D might be TRBD1 or TRBD2, each matching 5 bases. Germline lookup yields CDR1 WNHNN and CDR2 SYGVQD (reference sequence). This CDR3 contains 15 residues. V gave up 2 bases and J gave up 1 base, with 9 bases separating them. The CDR3 DNA reads TGCGCCAGCAGTGAGGTATGGGGGTCCTACAATGAGCAGTTCTTC. It codes for CASSEVWGSYNEQFF.

This clonotype was seen a handful of times. The J gene is TRBJ1-1, the V gene TRBV30; 8 bases map to TRBD1. The V and J ends lost 6 bases and 4 bases, in that order; junction bases with no gene match: 7. The germline CDR1 and CDR2 sequences are GTSNPN and SVGIG (reference sequence). The CDR3 loop spans 13 amino acids. The CDR3 DNA reads as TGTGCCTGCGACAGGGGCCCGGCCACTGAAGCTTTCTTT. It codes for CACDRGPATEAFF.

This clonotype has at least ten counts. At one boundary the junction diverges from the germline segment, which might be a read error. The gene calls are TRBV7-2 and TRBJ1-2; TRBD1 agrees at 9 bases. From germline, CDR1 is SGHTA and CDR2 FQGNSA. CDR3 length: 14 amino acids. The CDR3 DNA reads TGTGCCAGCAGCTCCCGGGACAGGGTCTATAGCTACACCTTC. Translation gives CASSSRDRVYSYTF.

This sequence joins TRBV20-1 and TRBJ2-1, with D possibly TRBD2 on 5 matching bases. This CDR3 has 14 amino acids. The germline V gene encodes CDR1 DFQATT and CDR2 SNEGSKA (reference sequence). V was pared by 4 bases and J by 8 bases, with 18 bases between. In nucleotides, the CDR3 is TGCAGTGCTAAAAGGACCATGGACTTCTATGAGCAGTTCTTC. Amino acid sequence: CSAKRTMDFYEQFF.

This chain links TRBV7-6 with TRBJ2-6; 7 nucleotides match TRBD1. This CDR3 comprises 16 residues. V lost 5 bases to trimming and J lost 9 bases; unmatched junction nucleotides: 13. Per the germline V gene, CDR1 is SGHVS and CDR2 is FNYEAQ. For the CDR3, the DNA is TGTGCCAGCAGCCCCTGGACAGGCCGGTGGGGCAACGTCCTGACTTTC. Amino acids: CASSPWTGRWGNVLTF.

The table lists this clonotype with many counts. The CDR3 loop is CASSFTGVTDTQYF. The DNA for the CDR3 is TGTGCCAGCAGTTTTACAGGGGTGACAGATACGCAGTATTTT. The chain links TRBV12-3 or TRBV12-4 to TRBJ2-3; 7 nucleotides match TRBD1. Germline trimming cut 3 bases from V and 3 bases from J; bases unmatched to any gene: 3. The CDR3 extends over 14 amino acids.

This clonotype came up a few times. The V call is TRBV27, the J call TRBJ1-1; tentative D call: TRBD1 (5 bases). V gave up 0 bases and J gave up 5 bases, with 13 bases separating them. Germline values: CDR1 MNHEY, CDR2 SMNVEV (reference sequence). The CDR3 runs to 15 residues. CDR3 nucleotide sequence: TGTGCCAGCAGTTTATCGGGGCCGCGGGGAACTGAAGCTTTCTTT. Its translation is CASSLSGPRGTEAFF.

At least ten counts were recorded for this clonotype. This chain uses TRBV28 with TRBJ1-4; 9 bases align to TRBD1. CDR3 length equals 17 residues. V shed 5 bases, J shed 5 bases, and the junction held 12 bases outside the gene matches. The germline gives CDR1 MDHEN, CDR2 SYDVKM. CDR3 nucleotides: TGTGCCAGCAGTACCCAAGACAGGGGGTGGCGGAATGAAAAACTGTTTTTT. It translates to CASSTQDRGWRNEKLFF.

This clonotype has ten or more counts. This chain uses TRBV28 with TRBJ2-1; 8 bases are shared with TRBD2. Unmatched junction bases numbered 16, after V lost 8 bases and J lost 7 bases. Germline V lookup: CDR1 MDHEN, CDR2 SYDVKM. The CDR3 covers 16 residues. The DNA for the CDR3 is TGTGCCAGCCACACCGGGACTAGTGGTGGTCCTAATGAGCAGTTCTTC. Its translation: CASHTGTSGGPNEQFF.

The chain has TRBV7-2 and TRBJ1-2, with 7 bases lining up with TRBD1. V was pared by 5 bases and J by 4 bases, with 10 bases of the junction left unmatched. The germline V gene has CDR1 SGHTA and CDR2 FQGNSA. This CDR3 has 15 amino acids. In DNA, the CDR3 is TGTGCCAGCAGCGTGTACAGGGGCGCGGGCTATGGCTACACCTTC. This encodes CASSVYRGAGYGYTF. Full variable domain (outside the CDR3, taken from reference TRBV7-2 and TRBJ1-2): GAGVSQSPSNKVTEKGKDVELRCDPISGHTALYWYRQSLGQGLEFLIYFQGNSAPDKSGLPSDRFSAERTGGSVSTLTIQRTQQEDSAVYLCASSVYRGAGYGYTFGSGTRLTVV.

Details on this clonotype: A much larger clone differs by one base, so this may be a read error. The V gene is TRBV4-2, the J gene TRBJ2-7; 15 bases are a match to TRBD2. V was clipped by 3 bases and J by 4 bases; unmatched bases: 1. The CDR3 length is 15 residues. The germline gives CDR1 LGHNA, CDR2 YNFKEQ. CDR3 in amino acids: CASSHGTSGGYEQYF. Here the CDR3 DNA reads TGTGCCAGCAGCCACGGGACTAGCGGGGGGTACGAGCAGTACTTC.

The V gene is TRBV4-2, the J gene TRBJ2-1, with 7 bases lining up with TRBD2. The CDR3 consists of 14 residues. Per germline, CDR1 LGHNA and CDR2 YNFKEQ. V dropped 4 bases and J dropped 6; count of bases not matched to a gene: 6. DNA for the CDR3: TGTGCCAGCAGCCCCCCTAGCGGTACCAATGAGCAGTTCTTC. It encodes CASSPPSGTNEQFF.

This clonotype has more than one count but fewer than ten. The chain employs TRBV21-1 and TRBJ2-1; TRBD2 reflects the table's D call only, with no check against the DNA. TRBV21-1 is marked as a pseudogene. This CDR3 comprises 16 residues. The CDR3 nucleotides read TGTGCCAGCAGCAACCGGGACTCCCAGTGGAGGGATGAGCAGTTCTTC. It specifies CASSNRDSQWRDEQFF.

This clonotype was picked up many times. The V call is TRBV2, the J call TRBJ2-3, with D unresolved. Germline assignment: CDR1 SNHLY and CDR2 FYNNEI. This CDR3 comprises 14 residues. Between the trimmed V and J ends, which lost 3 bases and 3 bases, there was a span of 10 bases. CDR3 amino acids: CASSEWAATDTQYF. CDR3 sequence (DNA): TGTGCCAGCAGTGAGTGGGCGGCTACAGATACGCAGTATTTT.

The sample holds a few counts of this clonotype. CDR3 coding DNA: TGTGCCAGCAGTGACCACTCTATATCCTACAATGAGCAGTTCTTC. Residues: CASSDHSISYNEQFF. The chain joins TRBV6-4 to TRBJ2-1; D is ambiguous. V lost 2 bases to trimming and J lost 1 base, with 9 bases between them. The CDR3 runs to 15 residues. CDR1 and CDR2 (germline): MRHNA, SNTAGT.

This clonotype was seen many times. The genes are TRBV29-1 and TRBJ2-5, with 10 positions matching TRBD2. Germline trimming cut 2 bases from V and 2 bases from J; bases unmatched to any gene: 5. The CDR3 covers 15 residues. The germline V gene encodes CDR1 SQVTM and CDR2 ANQGSEA. CDR3 bases: TGCAGCGTTGAACTAGCGGGGGTTTATCAAGAGACCCAGTACTTC. Amino acid sequence: CSVELAGVYQETQYF.

This clonotype was seen repeatedly, ten times or more. The chain joins TRBV4-3 to TRBJ2-7, with TRBD2 as a possible D gene (6 bases). Germline V gene data show CDR1 as LGHNA and CDR2 as YSLEER. This CDR3 region has 15 residues. With 0 bases removed from V and 5 bases from J, the gap between germline ends came to 14 bases. This chain's CDR3 is CASSQDSTRSDEQYF. The CDR3, as DNA: TGCGCCAGCAGCCAAGATTCGACTAGATCCGACGAGCAGTACTTC.

The rearrangement joins TRBV5-1 to TRBJ2-7; 13 nucleotides line up with TRBD2. The CDR3 has 16 residues. The V gene's germline CDR1 is SGHRS and CDR2 YFSETQ. J lost 4 bases, V lost 1 base, and 5 bases had no gene match. This chain's CDR3 is CASSLTGLAGKYEQYF. CDR3 coding DNA: TGCGCCAGCAGCTTGACGGGACTAGCGGGGAAATACGAGCAGTACTTC.

In its sample, this clonotype was seen many times. The chain links TRBV4-1 to TRBJ2-5; D remains ambiguous. This CDR3 has 16 amino acids. The germline V gene has CDR1 MGHRA and CDR2 YSYEKL. V was trimmed by 0 bases and J by 1 base, leaving 12 bases between them. DNA for the CDR3: TGCGCCAGCAGCCAAGATCTGGCAGGCACCCAAGAGACCCAGTACTTC. This sequence encodes CASSQDLAGTQETQYF.

This clonotype was found once. This rearrangement joins TRBV15 to TRBJ2-1; no firm D call. The CDR3 contains 15 residues. The germline V and J ends were trimmed by 0 bases and 0 bases, with 6 bases remaining between them. Germline lookup yields CDR1 LNHNV and CDR2 YYDKDF (reference sequence). The CDR3 sequence: CATSRERSSYNEQFF. CDR3 DNA sequence: TGTGCCACCAGCAGAGAACGGAGCTCCTACAATGAGCAGTTCTTC.

This clonotype was recorded at least ten times. The chain is built from TRBV6-5 and TRBJ1-1, with TRBD1 matching over 8 bases. The CDR3 is 15 residues long. V was clipped by 0 bases and J by 1 base; unmatched bases: 1. The germline gives CDR1 MNHEY, CDR2 SVGAGI. DNA of the CDR3: TGTGCCAGCAGTTACTCCGGGACAGGGAACACTGAAGCTTTCTTT. It is translated as CASSYSGTGNTEAFF.